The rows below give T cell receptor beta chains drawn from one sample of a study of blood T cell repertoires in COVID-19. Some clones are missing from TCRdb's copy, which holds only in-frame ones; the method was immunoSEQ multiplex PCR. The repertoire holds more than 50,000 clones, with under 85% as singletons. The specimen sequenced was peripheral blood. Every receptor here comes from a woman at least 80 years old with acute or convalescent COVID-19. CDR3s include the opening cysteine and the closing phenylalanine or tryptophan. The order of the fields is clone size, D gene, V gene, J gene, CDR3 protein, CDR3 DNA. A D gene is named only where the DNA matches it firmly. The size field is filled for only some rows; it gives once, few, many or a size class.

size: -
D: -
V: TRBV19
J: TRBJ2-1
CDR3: CASEEYNEQFF
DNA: TGTGCCAGTGAGGAGTACAATGAGCAGTTCTTC

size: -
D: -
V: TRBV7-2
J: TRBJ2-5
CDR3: CASSLQRGLQETQYF
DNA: TGTGCCAGCAGCTTACAGCGCGGATTGCAAGAGACCCAGTACTTC

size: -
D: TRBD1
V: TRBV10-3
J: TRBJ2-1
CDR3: CAISESRGPVRNEQFF
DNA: TGTGCCATCAGTGAGTCAAGGGGGCCGGTGCGCAATGAGCAGTTCTTC

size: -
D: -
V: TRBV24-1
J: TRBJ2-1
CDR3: CATGKALEGQFF
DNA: TGTGCCACCGGTAAGGCCCTAGAAGGGCAGTTCTTC

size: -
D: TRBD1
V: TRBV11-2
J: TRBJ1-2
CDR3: CASSLEGWTGFTNYGYTF
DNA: TGTGCCAGCAGCTTAGAAGGTTGGACAGGGTTTACTAACTATGGCTACACCTTC

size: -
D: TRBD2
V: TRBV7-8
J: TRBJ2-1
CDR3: CASSRGTSDNEQFF
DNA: TGTGCCAGCAGCCGAGGGACTAGCGACAATGAGCAGTTCTTC

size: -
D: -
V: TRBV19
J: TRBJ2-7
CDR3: CASSSYRDNYEQYF
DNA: TGTGCCAGTAGTAGCTACCGGGACAACTACGAGCAGTACTTC

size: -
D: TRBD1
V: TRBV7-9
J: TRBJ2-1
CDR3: CASSPAGTGLHEQFF
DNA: TGTGCCAGCAGCCCCGCTGGGACAGGGCTCCATGAGCAGTTCTTC

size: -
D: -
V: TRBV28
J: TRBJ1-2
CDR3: CASRHKEGPGGYTF
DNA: TGTGCCAGCAGACACAAGGAGGGGCCGGGTGGCTACACCTTC

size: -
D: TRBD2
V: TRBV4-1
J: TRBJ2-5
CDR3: CASAGTSGRVTKTQYF
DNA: TGCGCCAGCGCCGGGACTAGCGGGAGGGTTACGAAGACCCAGTACTTC

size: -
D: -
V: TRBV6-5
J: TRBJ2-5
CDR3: CASSYSRSAWETQYF
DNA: TGTGCCAGCAGTTACTCGAGGTCAGCGTGGGAGACCCAGTACTTC

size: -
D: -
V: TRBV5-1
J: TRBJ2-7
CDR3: CASSQGAGAGYEQYF
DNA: TGCGCCAGCAGCCAGGGGGCGGGAGCCGGGTACGAGCAGTACTTC

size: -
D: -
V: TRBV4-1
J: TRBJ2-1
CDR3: CASSQVVGPGLSSYNEQFF
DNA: TGCGCCAGCAGCCAAGTCGTGGGCCCGGGACTGAGCTCCTACAATGAGCAGTTCTTC

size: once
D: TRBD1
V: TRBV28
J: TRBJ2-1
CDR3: CASSKDRGWFNEQFF
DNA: TGTGCCAGCAGCAAGGACAGGGGCTGGTTCAATGAGCAGTTCTTC

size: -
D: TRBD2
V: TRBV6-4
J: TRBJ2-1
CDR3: CASSDSGLGGWREQFF
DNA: TGTGCCAGCAGTGACTCGGGACTAGGGGGTTGGCGTGAGCAGTTCTTC

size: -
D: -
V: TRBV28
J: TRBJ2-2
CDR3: CASRSGQNTGELFF
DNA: TGTGCCAGCAGAAGCGGGCAGAACACCGGGGAGCTGTTTTTT

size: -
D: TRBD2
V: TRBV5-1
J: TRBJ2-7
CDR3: CASSPTSGRTGEQYF
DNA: TGCGCCAGCAGCCCAACTAGCGGGAGAACGGGCGAGCAGTACTTC

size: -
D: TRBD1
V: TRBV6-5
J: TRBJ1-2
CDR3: CASSSRQGDGYTF
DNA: TGTGCCAGCAGTTCCCGACAGGGTGATGGCTACACCTTC

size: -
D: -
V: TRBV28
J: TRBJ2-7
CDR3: CAILGQGASSYEQYF
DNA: TGTGCCATCCTTGGTCAGGGTGCTAGCTCCTACGAGCAGTACTTC

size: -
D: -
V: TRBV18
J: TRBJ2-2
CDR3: CASSDSRTGELFF
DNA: TGTGCCAGCTCCGATTCCAGGACCGGGGAGCTGTTTTTT

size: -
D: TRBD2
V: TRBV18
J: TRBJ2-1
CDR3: CASSPRPPSGRYNEQFF
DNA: TGTGCCAGCTCACCAAGGCCTCCTAGCGGGAGATACAATGAGCAGTTCTTC

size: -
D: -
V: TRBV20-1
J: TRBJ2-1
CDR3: CSASPILYNEQFF
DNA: TGCAGTGCTAGTCCTATTCTCTACAATGAGCAGTTCTTC

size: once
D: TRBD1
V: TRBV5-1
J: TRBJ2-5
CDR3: CASTEGQGKQETQYF
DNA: TGCGCCAGCACCGAGGGACAGGGAAAACAAGAGACCCAGTACTTC

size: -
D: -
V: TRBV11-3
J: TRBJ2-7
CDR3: CASSLGRTATYEQYF
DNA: TGTGCCAGCAGCTTAGGTAGGACAGCGACCTACGAGCAGTACTTC

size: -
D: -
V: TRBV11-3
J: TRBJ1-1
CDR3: CASSLAGRGNTEAFF
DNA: TGTGCCAGCAGCCTAGCCGGTAGGGGGAACACTGAAGCTTTCTTT

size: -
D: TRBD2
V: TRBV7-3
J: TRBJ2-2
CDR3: CASRLRALAGNTGELFF
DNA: TGTGCCAGCAGGTTAAGGGCACTAGCGGGAAACACCGGGGAGCTGTTTTTT

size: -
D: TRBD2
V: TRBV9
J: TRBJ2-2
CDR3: CASSGSVAGAGELFF
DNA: TGTGCCAGCAGCGGCTCCGTAGCGGGGGCCGGGGAGCTGTTTTTT

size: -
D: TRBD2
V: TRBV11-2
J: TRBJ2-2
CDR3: CASSAGVGTGELFF
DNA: TGTGCCAGCAGCGCGGGGGTTGGGACCGGGGAGCTGTTTTTT

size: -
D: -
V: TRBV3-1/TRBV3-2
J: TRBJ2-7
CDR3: CASSGGGFSRIHYEQYF
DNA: TGTGCCAGCAGCGGCGGGGGCTTTAGTCGGATTCACTACGAGCAGTACTTC

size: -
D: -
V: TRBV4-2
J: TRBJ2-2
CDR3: CASSQDTNTGELFF
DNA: TGTGCCAGCAGCCAAGATACGAACACCGGGGAGCTGTTTTTT

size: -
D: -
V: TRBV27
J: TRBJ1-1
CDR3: CASSLEGAMNTEAFF
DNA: TGTGCCAGCAGTTTAGAAGGGGCGATGAACACTGAAGCTTTCTTT

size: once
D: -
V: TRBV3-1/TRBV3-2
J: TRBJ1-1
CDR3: CASQAGVTEAFF
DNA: TGTGCCAGCCAGGCAGGGGTCACTGAAGCTTTCTTT

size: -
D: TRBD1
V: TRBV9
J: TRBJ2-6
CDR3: CASSRGGFGANVLTF
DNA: TGTGCCAGCAGCCGAGGGGGCTTTGGGGCCAACGTCCTGACTTTC

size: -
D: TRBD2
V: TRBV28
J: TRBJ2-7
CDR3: CASSSPASGRNEQYF
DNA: TGTGCCAGCAGTTCCCCCGCTAGCGGGAGAAACGAGCAGTACTTC

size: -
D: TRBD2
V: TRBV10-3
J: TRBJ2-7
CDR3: CAISPSGRAFEQYF
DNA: TGTGCCATCAGTCCTAGCGGGAGGGCCTTTGAGCAGTACTTC

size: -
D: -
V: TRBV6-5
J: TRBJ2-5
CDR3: CASSRTIQETQYF
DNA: TGTGCCAGCAGCCGGACAATCCAAGAGACCCAGTACTTC

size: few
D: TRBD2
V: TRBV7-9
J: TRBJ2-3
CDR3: CASSFGLAGSTDTQYF
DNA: TGTGCCAGCAGCTTCGGCCTAGCGGGGTCCACAGATACGCAGTATTTT

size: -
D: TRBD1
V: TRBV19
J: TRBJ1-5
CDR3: CASTGGSGGNQPQHF
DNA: TGTGCCAGTACAGGGGGCTCGGGGGGCAATCAGCCCCAGCATTTT

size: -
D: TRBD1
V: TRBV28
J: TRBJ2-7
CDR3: CASREKTDRGIYEQYF
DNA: TGTGCCAGCAGAGAAAAGACGGACAGGGGGATCTACGAGCAGTACTTC

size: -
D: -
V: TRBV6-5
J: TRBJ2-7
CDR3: CASSYLQGSYEQYF
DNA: TGTGCCAGCAGTTACCTGCAGGGGTCCTACGAGCAGTACTTC

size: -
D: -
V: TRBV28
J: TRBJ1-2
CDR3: CASRGNRGYTF
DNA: TGTGCCAGCAGGGGGAACAGGGGCTACACCTTC

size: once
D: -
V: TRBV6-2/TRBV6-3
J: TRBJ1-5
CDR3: CASSYGGASNQPQHF
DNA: TGTGCCAGCAGTTACGGAGGGGCAAGCAATCAGCCCCAGCATTTT

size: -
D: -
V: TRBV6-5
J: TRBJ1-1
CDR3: CASSYSRRGTEAFF
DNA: TGTGCCAGCAGTTACTCGCGAAGGGGCACTGAAGCTTTCTTT

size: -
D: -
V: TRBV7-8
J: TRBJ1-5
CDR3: CASSRIGNQPQHF
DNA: TGTGCCAGCAGCCGTATAGGCAATCAGCCCCAGCATTTT

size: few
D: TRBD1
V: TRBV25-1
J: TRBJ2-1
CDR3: CASSSQGFIRFF
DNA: TGTGCCAGCAGTTCACAGGGGTTCATTCGGTTCTTC

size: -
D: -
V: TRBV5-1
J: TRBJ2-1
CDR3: CASSLDGDSATYNEQFF
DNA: TGCGCCAGCAGCTTGGATGGAGACTCTGCAACTTACAATGAGCAGTTCTTC